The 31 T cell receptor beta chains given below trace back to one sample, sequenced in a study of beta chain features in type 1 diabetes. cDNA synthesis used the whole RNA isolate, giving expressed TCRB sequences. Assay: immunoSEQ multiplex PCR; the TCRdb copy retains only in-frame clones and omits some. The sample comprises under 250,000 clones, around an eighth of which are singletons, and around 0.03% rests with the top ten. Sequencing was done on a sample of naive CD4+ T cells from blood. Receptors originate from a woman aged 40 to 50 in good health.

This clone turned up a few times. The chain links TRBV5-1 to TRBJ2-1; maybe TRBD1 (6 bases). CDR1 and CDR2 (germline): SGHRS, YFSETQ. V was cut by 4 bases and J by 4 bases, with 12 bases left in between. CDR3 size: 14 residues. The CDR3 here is CASSPGQSYNEQFF. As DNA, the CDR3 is TGCGCCAGCAGCCCCGGACAGTCTTACAATGAGCAGTTCTTC.

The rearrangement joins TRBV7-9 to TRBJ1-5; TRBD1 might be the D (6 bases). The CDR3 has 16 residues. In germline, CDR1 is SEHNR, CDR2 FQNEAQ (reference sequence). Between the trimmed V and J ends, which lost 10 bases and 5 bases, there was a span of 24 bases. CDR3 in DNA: TGTGCCACCGAGAAGTACAGGGACCCTCGGGATCAGCCCCAGCATTTT. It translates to CATEKYRDPRDQPQHF.

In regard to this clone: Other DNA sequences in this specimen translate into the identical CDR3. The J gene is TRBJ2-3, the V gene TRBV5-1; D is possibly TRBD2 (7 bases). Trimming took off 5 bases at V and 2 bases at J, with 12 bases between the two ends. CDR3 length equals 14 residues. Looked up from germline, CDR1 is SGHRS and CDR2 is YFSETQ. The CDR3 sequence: CASSRGGNTDTQYF. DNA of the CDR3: TGCGCCAGCAGTAGGGGGGGTAACACAGATACGCAGTATTTT.

CDR3 sequence reads: CASNLTPLEQYF. CDR3 nucleotide sequence: TGTGCCAGCAACCTGACACCCCTCGAGCAGTACTTC. V usage is TRBV5-5 and J usage is TRBJ2-7; D is unclear. The CDR3 has 12 amino acids. The germline V and J ends were trimmed by 6 bases and 6 bases, with 13 bases remaining between them. Germline values: CDR1 SGHKS, CDR2 YYEKEE (reference sequence). Variable domain in full (rest from reference TRBV5-5 and TRBJ2-7): DAGVTQSPTHLIKTRGQQVTLRCSPISGHKSVSWYQQVLGQGPQFIFQYYEKEERGRGNFPDRFSARQFPNYSSELNVNALLLGDSALYLCASNLTPLEQYFGPGTRLTVT.

The CDR3 loop is CASSTGVGETQYF. CDR3 nucleotide sequence: TGTGCCAGCAGTACAGGGGTCGGGGAGACCCAGTACTTC. V and J are TRBV11-2 and TRBJ2-5; 7 bases are a match to TRBD1. The CDR3 has 13 amino acids. J lost 5 bases, V lost 6 bases, and 6 bases had no gene match. The germline V gene encodes CDR1 SGHAT and CDR2 FQNNGV.

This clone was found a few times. This CDR3 is CASSQDRGAYEQYF. CDR3 DNA sequence: TGCGCCAGCAGCCAGGACAGGGGGGCCTACGAGCAGTACTTC. The chain has TRBV4-1 and TRBJ2-7, with TRBD1 matching 10 bases. J lost 2 bases, V lost 3 bases, and 1 base had no gene match. Looked up from germline, CDR1 is MGHRA and CDR2 is YSYEKL. This CDR3 region has 14 residues.

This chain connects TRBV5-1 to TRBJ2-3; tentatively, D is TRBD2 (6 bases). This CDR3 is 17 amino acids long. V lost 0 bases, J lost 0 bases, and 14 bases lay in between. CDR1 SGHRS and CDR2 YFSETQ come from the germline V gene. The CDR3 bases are TGCGCCAGCAGCTTGGGAAGAGCGGGCACTAGCACAGATACGCAGTATTTT. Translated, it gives CASSLGRAGTSTDTQYF.

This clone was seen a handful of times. In nucleotides, the CDR3 is TGTGCCAGCAGCGCTTATATTGGGACAGAGGGCTACACCTTC. Residues: CASSAYIGTEGYTF. V and J are TRBV9 and TRBJ1-2, with 7 bases aligning to TRBD1. Per the germline V gene, CDR1 is SGDLS and CDR2 is YYNGEE. Trimming removed 3 bases from V and 8 bases from J; junction bases left unmatched: 10. The CDR3 is 14 amino acids.

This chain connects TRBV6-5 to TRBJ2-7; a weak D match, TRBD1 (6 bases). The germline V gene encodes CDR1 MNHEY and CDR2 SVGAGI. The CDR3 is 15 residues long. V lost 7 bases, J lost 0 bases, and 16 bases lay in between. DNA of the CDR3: TGTGCCAGCACCCGGACAGTTGGTAGCTCCTACGAGCAGTACTTC. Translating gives CASTRTVGSSYEQYF.

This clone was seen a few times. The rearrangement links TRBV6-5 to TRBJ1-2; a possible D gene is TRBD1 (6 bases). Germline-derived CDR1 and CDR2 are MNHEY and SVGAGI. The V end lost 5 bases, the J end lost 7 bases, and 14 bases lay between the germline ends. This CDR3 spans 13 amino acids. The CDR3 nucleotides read TGTGCCAGCAGTCCCAGTCGACAGGCTGGCTACACCTTC. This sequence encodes CASSPSRQAGYTF.

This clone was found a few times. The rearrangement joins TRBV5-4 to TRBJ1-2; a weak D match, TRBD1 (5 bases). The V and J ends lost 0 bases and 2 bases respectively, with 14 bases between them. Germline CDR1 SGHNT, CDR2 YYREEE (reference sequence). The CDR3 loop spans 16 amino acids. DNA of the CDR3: TGTGCCAGCAGCTTGGAAATCGGGAGGACAAACTATGGCTACACCTTC. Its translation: CASSLEIGRTNYGYTF.

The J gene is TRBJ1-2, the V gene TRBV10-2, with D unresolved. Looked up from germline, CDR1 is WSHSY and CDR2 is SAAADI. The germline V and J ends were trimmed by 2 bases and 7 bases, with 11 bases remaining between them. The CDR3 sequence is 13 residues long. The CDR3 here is CASSEDGSVGYTF. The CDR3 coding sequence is TGCGCCAGCAGTGAGGATGGGAGTGTTGGCTACACCTTC.

The CDR3 reads CASSDSEYYGYTF. CDR3 bases: TGTGCCAGCTCCGACTCAGAGTATTATGGCTACACCTTC. The chain joins TRBV18 to TRBJ1-2, with unresolved D. Germline loops: CDR1 KGHSH, CDR2 LQKENI. V lost 6 bases and J 5 bases, leaving 13 bases between the germline ends. This CDR3 comprises 13 residues.

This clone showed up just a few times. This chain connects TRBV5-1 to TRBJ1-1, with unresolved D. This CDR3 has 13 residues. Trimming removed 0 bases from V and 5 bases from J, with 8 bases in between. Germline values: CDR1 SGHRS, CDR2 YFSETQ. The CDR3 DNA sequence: TGCGCCAGCAGCTTGGAACAGAAAACTGAAGCTTTCTTT. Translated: CASSLEQKTEAFF.

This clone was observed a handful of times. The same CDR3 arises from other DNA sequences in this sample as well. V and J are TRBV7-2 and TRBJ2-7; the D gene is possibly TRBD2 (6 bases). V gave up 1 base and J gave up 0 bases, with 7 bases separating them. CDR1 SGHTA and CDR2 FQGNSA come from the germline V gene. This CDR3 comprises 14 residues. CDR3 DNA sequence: TGTGCCAGCAGCTTAGGGAGGGGCTCCTACGAGCAGTACTTC. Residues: CASSLGRGSYEQYF.

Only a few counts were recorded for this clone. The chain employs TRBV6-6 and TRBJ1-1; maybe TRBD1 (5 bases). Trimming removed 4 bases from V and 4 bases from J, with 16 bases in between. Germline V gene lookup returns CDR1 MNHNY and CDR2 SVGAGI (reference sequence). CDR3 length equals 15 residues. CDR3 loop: CASSSPSGGGTEAFF. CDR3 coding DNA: TGTGCCAGCAGTTCCCCCTCGGGGGGAGGCACTGAAGCTTTCTTT.

The CDR3 DNA reads TGTGCCAGCAGCCCCTGGGCGGGGGCAAATAATTCACCCCTCCACTTT. The encoded protein is CASSPWAGANNSPLHF. The chain has TRBV5-6 and TRBJ1-6; D possibly corresponds to TRBD1 (6 bases). V dropped 4 bases and J dropped 5 bases, with 16 bases sitting between them. This CDR3 is 16 amino acids long. Germline V lookup: CDR1 SGHDT, CDR2 YYEEEE.

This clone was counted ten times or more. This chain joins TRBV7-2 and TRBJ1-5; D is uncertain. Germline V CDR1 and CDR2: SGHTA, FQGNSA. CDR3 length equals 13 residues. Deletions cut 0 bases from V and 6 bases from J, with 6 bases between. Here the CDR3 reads CASSLARGQPQHF. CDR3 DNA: TGTGCCAGCAGCTTAGCACGGGGTCAGCCCCAGCATTTT.

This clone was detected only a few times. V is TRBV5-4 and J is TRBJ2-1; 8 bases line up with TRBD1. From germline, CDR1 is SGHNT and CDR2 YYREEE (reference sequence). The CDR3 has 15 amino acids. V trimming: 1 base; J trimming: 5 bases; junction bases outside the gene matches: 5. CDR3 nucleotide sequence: TGTGCCAGCAGCTTGACAGGGGGTTCTGACAATGAGCAGTTCTTC. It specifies CASSLTGGSDNEQFF.

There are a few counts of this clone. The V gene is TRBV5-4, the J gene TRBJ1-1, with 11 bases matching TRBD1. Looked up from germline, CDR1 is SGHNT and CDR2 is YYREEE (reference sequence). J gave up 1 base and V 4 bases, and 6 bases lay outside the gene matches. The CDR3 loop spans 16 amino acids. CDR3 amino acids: CASSRRTGGGNTEAFF. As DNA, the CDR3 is TGTGCCAGCAGCCGCCGGACAGGGGGCGGGAACACTGAAGCTTTCTTT. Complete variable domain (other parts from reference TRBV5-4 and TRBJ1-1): ETGVTQSPTHLIKTRGQQVTLRCSSQSGHNTVSWYQQALGQGPQFIFQYYREEENGRGNFPPRFSGLQFPNYSSELNVNALELDDSALYLCASSRRTGGGNTEAFFGQGTRLTVV.

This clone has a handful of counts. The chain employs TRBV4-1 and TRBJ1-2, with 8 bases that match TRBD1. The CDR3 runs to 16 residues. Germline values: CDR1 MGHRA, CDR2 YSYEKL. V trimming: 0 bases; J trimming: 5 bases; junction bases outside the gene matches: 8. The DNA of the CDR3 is TGCGCCAGCAGCCAAGATTGGAACAGGGGGAAATATGGCTACACCTTC. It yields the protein CASSQDWNRGKYGYTF.

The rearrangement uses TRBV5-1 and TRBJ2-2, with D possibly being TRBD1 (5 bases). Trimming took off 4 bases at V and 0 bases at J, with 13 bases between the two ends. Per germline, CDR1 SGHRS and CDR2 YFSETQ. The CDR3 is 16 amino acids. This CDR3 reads CASSTGVPPNTGELFF. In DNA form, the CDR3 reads TGCGCCAGCAGCACAGGAGTGCCGCCGAACACCGGGGAGCTGTTTTTT.

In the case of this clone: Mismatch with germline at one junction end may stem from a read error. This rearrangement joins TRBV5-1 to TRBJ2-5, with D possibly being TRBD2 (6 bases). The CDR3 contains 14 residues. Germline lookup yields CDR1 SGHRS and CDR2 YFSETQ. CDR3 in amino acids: CANSLVAGGETQYF. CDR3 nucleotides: TGCGCCAACAGCTTGGTGGCAGGAGGGGAGACCCAGTACTTC.

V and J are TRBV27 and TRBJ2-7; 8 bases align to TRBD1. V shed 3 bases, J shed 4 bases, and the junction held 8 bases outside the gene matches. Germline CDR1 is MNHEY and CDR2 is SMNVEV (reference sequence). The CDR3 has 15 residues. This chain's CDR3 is CASSLIGQGPYEQYF. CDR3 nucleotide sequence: TGTGCCAGCAGTTTGATCGGACAGGGTCCATACGAGCAGTACTTC.

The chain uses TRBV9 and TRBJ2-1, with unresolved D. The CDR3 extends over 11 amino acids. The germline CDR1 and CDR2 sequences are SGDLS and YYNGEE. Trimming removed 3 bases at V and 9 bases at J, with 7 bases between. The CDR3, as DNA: TGTGCCAGCAGCGCTCAGTCTGAGCAGTTCTTC. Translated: CASSAQSEQFF. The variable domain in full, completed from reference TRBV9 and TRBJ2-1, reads DSGVTQTPKHLITATGQRVTLRCSPRSGDLSVYWYQQSLDQGLQFLIQYYNGEERAKGNILERFSAQQFPDLHSELNLSSLELGDSALYFCASSAQSEQFFGPGTRLTVL.

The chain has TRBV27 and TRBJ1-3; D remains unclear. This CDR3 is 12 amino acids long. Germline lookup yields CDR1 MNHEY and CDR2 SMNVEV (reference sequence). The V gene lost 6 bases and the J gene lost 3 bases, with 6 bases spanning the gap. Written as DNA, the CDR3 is TGTGCCAGCAGGTCGGGTGGAAACACCATATATTTT. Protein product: CASRSGGNTIYF.

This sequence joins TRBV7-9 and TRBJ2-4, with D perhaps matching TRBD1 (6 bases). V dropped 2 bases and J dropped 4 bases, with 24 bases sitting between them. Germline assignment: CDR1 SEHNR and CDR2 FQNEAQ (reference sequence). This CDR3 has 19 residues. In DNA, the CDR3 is TGTGCCAGCAGCTTATGGGAATTGAGGGCTAGCACAGGGAAAAACATTCAGTACTTC. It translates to CASSLWELRASTGKNIQYF.

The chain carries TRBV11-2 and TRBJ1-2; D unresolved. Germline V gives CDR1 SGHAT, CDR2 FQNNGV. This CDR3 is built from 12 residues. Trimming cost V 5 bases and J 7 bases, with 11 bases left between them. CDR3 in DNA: TGTGCCAGCAGCCCTGATAGCCCTGGCTACACCTTC. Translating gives CASSPDSPGYTF.

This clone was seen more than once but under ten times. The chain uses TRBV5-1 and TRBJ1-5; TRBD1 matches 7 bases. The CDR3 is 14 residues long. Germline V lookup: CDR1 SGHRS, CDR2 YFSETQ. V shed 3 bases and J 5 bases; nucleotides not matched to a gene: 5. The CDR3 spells CASSSRQGDQPQHF. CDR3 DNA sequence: TGCGCCAGCAGCTCGAGACAGGGCGATCAGCCCCAGCATTTT.

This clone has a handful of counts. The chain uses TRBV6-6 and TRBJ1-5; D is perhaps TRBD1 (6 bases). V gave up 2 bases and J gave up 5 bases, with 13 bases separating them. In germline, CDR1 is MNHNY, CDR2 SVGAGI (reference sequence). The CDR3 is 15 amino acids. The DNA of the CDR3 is TGTGCCAGCAGTTACCAAGTGGGGGCTCATCAGCCCCAGCATTTT. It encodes CASSYQVGAHQPQHF.

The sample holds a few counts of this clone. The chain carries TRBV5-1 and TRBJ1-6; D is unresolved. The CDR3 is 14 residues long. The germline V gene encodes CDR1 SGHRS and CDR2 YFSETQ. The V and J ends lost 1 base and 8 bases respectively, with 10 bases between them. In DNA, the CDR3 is TGCGCCAGCAGCTTGTTGCAATTAGATTCACCCCTCCACTTT. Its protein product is CASSLLQLDSPLHF.